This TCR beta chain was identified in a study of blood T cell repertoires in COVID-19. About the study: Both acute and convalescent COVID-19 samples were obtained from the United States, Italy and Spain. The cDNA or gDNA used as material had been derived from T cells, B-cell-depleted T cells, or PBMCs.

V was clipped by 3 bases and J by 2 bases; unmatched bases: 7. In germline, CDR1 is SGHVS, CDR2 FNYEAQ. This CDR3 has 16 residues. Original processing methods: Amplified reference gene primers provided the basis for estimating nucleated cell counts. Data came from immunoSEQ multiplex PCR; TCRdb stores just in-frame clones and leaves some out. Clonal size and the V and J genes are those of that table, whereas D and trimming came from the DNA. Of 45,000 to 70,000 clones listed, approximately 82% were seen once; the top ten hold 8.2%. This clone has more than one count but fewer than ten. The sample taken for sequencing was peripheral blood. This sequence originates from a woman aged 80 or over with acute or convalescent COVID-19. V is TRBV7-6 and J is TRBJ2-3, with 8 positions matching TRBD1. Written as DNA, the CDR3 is TGTGCCAGCAGCTTTCGGCGGGACAGGATCACAGATACGCAGTATTTT. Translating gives CASSFRRDRITDTQYF.